The 13 T cell receptor beta chains listed next were all sequenced from one sample in a study of regulatory T cells in long-lasting Graves disease. The TCR beta library used iRepertoire HTBI primers with Arm-PCR amplification of CDR3. In TCRdb, the multiplex PCR reads were re-called with MiXCR into one record per CDR3 protein. The sample has approximately 440,000 distinct CDR3 sequences, around 15% seen once. As for time point: newly diagnosed GD, antithyroid drugs for less than 3 months. RNA extracted from PBMCs served as the sequencing template. The sample also formed part of further work on T cells in Graves' hyperthyroidism and ophthalmopathy.

Sequencing used peripheral blood mononuclear cells (PBMCs), obtained at new diagnosis, from a patient treated with antithyroid drugs. Receptors originate from a man aged 40-55 years with Graves disease.

Turning to this clonotype: This sequence may be a read error, since a much larger clone differs from it by one base. The V call is TRBV5-5, the J call TRBJ2-7; 7 nucleotides line up with TRBD1. Germline CDR1 and CDR2: SGHKS and YYEKEE (reference sequence). Trimming cost V 4 bases and J 5 bases; bases outside gene matches: 9. The CDR3 contains 14 residues. In DNA, the CDR3 is TGTGCCAGCAGCCAACGACAGGGATCCAACGAGCAGTACTTC. Protein sequence: CASSQRQGSNEQYF.

The J gene is TRBJ1-5, the V gene TRBV5-5; D unclear. CDR1 and CDR2 (germline): SGHKS, YYEKEE (reference sequence). This CDR3 contains 14 residues. Trimming stripped 2 bases from V and 6 bases from J, with 12 bases between. The CDR3 DNA reads as TGTGCCAGCAGCTTTGAACGTGGATTTCAGCCCCAGCATTTT. As protein: CASSFERGFQPQHF.

As concerns this clonotype: A much larger clone lies a single base off, so this may be a read error. CDR3 DNA: TGTGCCAGCAGTTTAGTACTGAGCGGGAGACCCTCCTACGAGCAGTTCTTC. It encodes CASSLVLSGRPSYEQFF. The chain links TRBV12-3 or TRBV12-4 to TRBJ2-1; 8 bases map to TRBD2. The CDR3 is 17 residues long. Trimming cost V 1 base and J 10 bases; bases outside gene matches: 15.

V gene TRBV29-1 combines with J gene TRBJ2-1, with D perhaps matching TRBD1 (6 bases). Germline V gene sequence: CDR1 SQVTM, CDR2 ANQGSEA. This CDR3 spans 13 amino acids. Trimming pared 3 bases from V and 4 bases from J, leaving 10 bases between. CDR3 sequence reads: CSVDNTGYNEQFF. The CDR3 DNA is TGCAGCGTTGACAATACAGGGTACAATGAGCAGTTCTTC.

Ten or more counts support this clonotype. The chain combines TRBV27 with TRBJ2-3; the D is unclear. V lost 9 bases, J lost 0 bases, and 1 base lay in between. The germline CDR1 and CDR2 sequences are MNHEY and SMNVEV (reference sequence). The CDR3 is made up of 10 amino acids. CDR3 protein: CARSTDTQYF. CDR3 coding DNA: TGTGCCAGAAGCACAGATACGCAGTATTTT.

With regard to this clonotype: The junction and the germline gene differ at one end; a read error may be behind it. The V gene is TRBV2, the J gene TRBJ2-1; possible D gene TRBD2, 5 bases. Germline-derived CDR1 and CDR2 are SNHLY and FYNNEI. This CDR3 spans 13 amino acids. The CDR3 DNA is TGTGCCACCAGTGACCCCCGGGGCAATGAGCAGTTCTTC. Encoded protein: CATSDPRGNEQFF.

This clonotype has ten or more counts. The chain employs TRBV7-9 and TRBJ2-1; tentative D call: TRBD2 (6 bases). From germline, CDR1 is SEHNR and CDR2 FQNEAQ (reference sequence). V was clipped by 1 base and J by 7 bases, with 11 bases between them. CDR3 size: 14 residues. This chain's CDR3 is CASSLEAGRNEQFF. As DNA, the CDR3 is TGTGCCAGCAGCTTAGAGGCGGGGAGGAATGAGCAGTTCTTC.

This clonotype was counted many times. The V and J genes are TRBV3-1 and TRBJ2-3, with 8 bases aligning to TRBD2. The CDR3 totals 18 residues. CDR1 and CDR2 from the germline V gene are LGHDT and YNNKEL (reference sequence). With 1 base clipped from V and 5 bases from J, the junction kept 14 bases outside the gene matches. CDR3 residues: CASSQAPQRGTRGDTQYF. CDR3 nucleotides: TGTGCCAGCAGCCAAGCCCCCCAACGCGGGACTAGAGGAGATACGCAGTATTTT.

The rearrangement uses TRBV5-1 and TRBJ2-5, with D possibly TRBD2 on 6 matching bases. The CDR3 consists of 15 residues. Germline-derived CDR1 and CDR2 are SGHRS and YFSETQ. V was pared by 0 bases and J by 2 bases, with 11 bases between. DNA of the CDR3: TGCGCCAGCAGCTTGGTAACTAGCAGACAAGAGACCCAGTACTTC. Translation: CASSLVTSRQETQYF.

V and J are TRBV29-1 and TRBJ2-7; possible D gene TRBD2, 5 bases. The CDR3 totals 14 residues. Trimming shortened V by 1 base and J by 0 bases, and 10 bases separated the two germline ends. From germline, CDR1 is SQVTM and CDR2 ANQGSEA. The CDR3 protein is CSVEVPGSSYEQYF. The CDR3, as DNA: TGCAGCGTTGAAGTCCCGGGAAGCTCCTACGAGCAGTACTTC.

Points on this clonotype: One end of the junction fails to match germline, which may point to a read error. The chain has TRBV27 and TRBJ2-7; no clear D. Germline values: CDR1 MNHEY, CDR2 SMNVEV (reference sequence). The CDR3 is 13 amino acids. This CDR3 reads CATGRMGSYGQYF. CDR3 DNA sequence: TGTGCCACTGGACGAATGGGATCCTACGGGCAGTACTTC.

Notes on this clonotype: This may stem from a read error, because a much larger clone lies one nucleotide away. V usage is TRBV18 and J usage is TRBJ2-5, with 9 bases lining up with TRBD2. Germline CDR1 KGHSH, CDR2 LQKENI. There are 14 residues in the CDR3. The CDR3 DNA sequence: TGTGCCAGCTCACTGATAGCGGGGGAAGAGGCCCAGTACTTC. Its protein product is CASSLIAGEEAQYF.

Turning to this clonotype: A much bigger clone sits one base away, suggesting this may be a read error. The chain employs TRBV7-9 and TRBJ2-7; no firm D call. Looked up from germline, CDR1 is SEHNR and CDR2 is FQNEAQ (reference sequence). The ends were cut back, 8 bases at V and 1 base at J, with 12 bases in the middle. The CDR3 has 13 amino acids. CDR3 residues: CASSGSRSYEQYF. CDR3 coding DNA: TGTGCCAGCTCCGGCTCGAGATCCTACGAGCAGTACTTC.